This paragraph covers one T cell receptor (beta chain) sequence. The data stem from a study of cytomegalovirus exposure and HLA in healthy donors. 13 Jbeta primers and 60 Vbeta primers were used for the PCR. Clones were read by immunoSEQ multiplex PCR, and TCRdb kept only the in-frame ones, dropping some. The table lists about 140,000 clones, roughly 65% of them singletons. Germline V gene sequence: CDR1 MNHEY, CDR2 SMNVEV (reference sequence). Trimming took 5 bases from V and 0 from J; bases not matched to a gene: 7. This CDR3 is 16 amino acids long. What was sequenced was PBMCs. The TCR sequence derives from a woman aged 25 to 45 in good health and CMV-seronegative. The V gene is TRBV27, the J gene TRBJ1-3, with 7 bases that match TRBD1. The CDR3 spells CASSRTGQISGNTIYF. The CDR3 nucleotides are TGTGCCAGCAGTCGGACAGGACAGATCTCTGGAAACACCATATATTTT.